This T cell receptor (beta chain) was recovered during a study of cytotoxic CD8 clonotypes in ibrutinib-treated CLL. Study information: In all, approximately ten patients were relapsed/refractory, some 14 were treatment-naive and about 17 were IGHV unmutated.

This CDR3 is 15 amino acids long. Germline CDR1 reads SGHDT; CDR2 reads YYEEEE. The V end lost 2 bases, the J end lost 2 bases, and 12 bases lay between the germline ends. Depths of 1 in 200,000 to 1 in 1 million T cells were the sequencing target. The data were produced by immunoSEQ multiplex PCR, yet TCRdb's version contains in-frame clones alone and is incomplete. The sample contains 52,000 or so clones, less than 85% of which appear only once. Sequencing used PBMCs, obtained after 24 months of ibrutinib treatment. This TCR was sampled from a human donor with chronic lymphocytic leukemia. This sequence joins TRBV5-6 and TRBJ2-3; possibly TRBD2 for D (5 bases). The CDR3 reads CASSFTGRVTDTQYF. In nucleotides, the CDR3 is TGTGCCAGCAGCTTTACGGGAAGAGTCACAGATACGCAGTATTTT. Full variable domain (rest looked up from reference TRBV5-6 and TRBJ2-3): DAGVTQSPTHLIKTRGQQVTLRCSPKSGHDTVSWYQQALGQGPQFIFQYYEEEERQRGNFPDRFSGHQFPNYSSELNVNALLLGDSALYLCASSFTGRVTDTQYFGPGTRLTVL.